The T cell receptor (beta chain) described here comes from a study of cytomegalovirus exposure and HLA in healthy donors (dated by TCRdb to the late 2010s). About the full investigation: An earlier analysis of some 550 of the donors reported about 250 Gb of sequence data and 117 million unique TCR beta sequences from about 179 million T cells. Approximately 300 gigabases of sequencing data and around 85 million unique TCR sequences made up an early release that covered some 640 HLA-typed donors. The genetic ancestry cluster associated with self-reported Caucasian donors included 80% to 90% of the roughly 400 genotyped donors. The study aimed to test whether cataloging public T cell receptors could reveal signatures of past pathogen exposure. Using immunosequencing, the study profiled T cell repertoires from about 650 subjects and related those repertoires to cytomegalovirus serostatus. Besides the first cohort of roughly 640 subjects, a separate validation cohort made up of roughly 120 different subjects was used. High-throughput TCR immunosequencing, statistical association of individual TCRs with disease status, and machine learning were combined to predict cytomegalovirus infection status. To study patterns of TCR occurrence, a later analysis re-analyzed previously published TCR beta repertoires from just over 650 donors and added high-resolution HLA genotyping. The later analysis used no new phenotypic data to find candidate immune exposures, relying instead on TCR beta sequences and their occurrence across donors. An earlier analysis of roughly 600 of the donors used high-throughput TCR beta sequencing to judge whether each TCR beta V gene segment behaved as functional or pseudogenic. Donor age, sex, ethnicity and CMV serostatus were collected together with the repertoire data. Genome-wide SNP genotypes for about 60% of the 666 donors were used in a later genetic analysis, which treated that subset as a discovery cohort. Every discovery cohort repertoire had been produced on one sequencing platform. HLA typing included class I and class II loci at four-digit resolution. Typing coverage differed by locus: A, B, C, DRB1 and DQB1 were typed in roughly 620-630 donors, DQA1 in 500 to 550, DPA1 in roughly 590, and DPB1 in just under 480. Four to six DR-DQ haplotypes were handled as single units for association and clustering, since linkage in the cohort was strong. On average, around 240,000 unique TCR beta nucleotide sequences were sequenced per donor among a few hundred genotyped donors of the cohort, with roughly 18% of those sequences being non-productive. Summary of the overall study and its limitations: In a later genetic analysis, fewer N-insertions in productive TCRs were reported among donors in an Asian-associated ancestry cluster than the roughly 700-donor mean. Because counts were too low, more than 15 rarely observed V segments, including chromosome 9 orphons, were excluded from the earlier analysis of 587 of the donors. A few of the identified cytomegalovirus-associated TCR beta chains were confirmed in vitro to be specific for cytomegalovirus antigens. Across donors, most TCR sequences were observed very rarely, whereas some public TCRs were present in many individuals. A cluster of highly shared sequence variants was judged likely to be a technical artifact of the sequencing pipeline. A later genetic analysis associated a missense DCLRE1C variant with V-gene and J-gene trimming of TCR beta chains, and an independent cohort replicated the association. At a false discovery rate of 0.05, a later analysis linked around 17,000 TCR beta sequences to specific HLA alleles. Roughly uniform sequencing depth across donors was assumed in presence/absence analyses, although this assumption may not hold. Only TCR beta chains were sequenced in this cohort, and the absence of alpha or paired-chain data limited detectable features. A further reported finding was that TCR beta sequences accurately predicted the HLA-A and HLA-B alleles for most subjects in the first cohort. In a later analysis, the rate of TCR association differed among HLA loci, with DRB1 alleles having the most associated TCRs and HLA-C alleles having the fewest. The authors suggested that the approach could potentially be generalized to other disease states and immunological phenotypes. In the study, approximately 160 TCR beta chains were listed as associated with cytomegalovirus. In an earlier analysis of some 500 of the donors, most TCR beta V segments were observed in productive rearrangements about 87% or about 30% of the time, broadly matching IMGT annotations. Linkage disequilibrium might explain the correlated functional status among segregating V segments, but an unknown experimental factor could not be ruled out. In a later analysis, HLA-associated TCR beta chains showed more clonal expansion and lower generation probabilities than non-associated chains that were equally common. In a later analysis, most CMV-associated TCR beta chains were found to appear HLA-restricted, with HLA associations seemingly driven largely by CMV exposure. Strong co-occurrence of HLA alleles, especially DR and DQ, made assigning TCR associations to individual alleles difficult. Because HLA typing was missing for some donors at each locus, association tests included only the typed subset. Several of the top co-occurrence clusters appeared to be linked to parvovirus B19, influenza, CMV and Epstein-Barr virus, according to a later analysis. The classifier was reported to diagnose cytomegalovirus status with high specificity and sensitivity in both the original cohort and the validation cohort. Because the 87-base-pair reads could not distinguish some IMGT-functional V segments, including TRBV6-2 and TRBV6-3, those segments were excluded. The only immune exposure information available for the cohort was CMV serostatus.

This clone has only one observation. The clone's antigen remains unknown. Base qualities were left out, and no much larger clone turns up one base away. Library preparation used the immunoSEQ multiplex PCR assay. For the multiplex PCR, a mixture combining 60 forward primers for TCR Vbeta segments and 13 reverse primers for TCR Jbeta segments was used. The CDR3 region of rearranged TCR beta genes was amplified from genomic DNA by a multiplex PCR assay. The amplified TCR beta libraries were sequenced on the Illumina HiSeq System as 87-base-pair reads. Processing in the source paper ran as follows. In a later analysis, 70 million to 95 million unique TCR beta chains were counted across the roughly 670 repertoires, and approximately 9.9 million of these chains were shared by at least two donors. A nearest-neighbor algorithm error-corrected the raw reads and collapsed the reads into unique sequences, merging closely related sequences to remove PCR and sequencing errors. CDR3 sequences were aligned to IMGT reference sequences to assign V, D and J gene segments. For a sequence to be retained, a match of at least six nucleotides was required to both a V gene segment and a J gene segment. A rearrangement counted as productive if the CDR3 had no stop codons and remained in frame with V and J, and every other rearrangement counted as non-productive. Following IMGT convention, CDR3 was defined as the stretch from the second conserved V-encoded cysteine to the conserved J-encoded phenylalanine. In an earlier analysis of 500 to 650 of the donors, sequences lacking an unambiguous match to a single V gene segment were excluded. In an earlier analysis of 450 to 700 of the donors, V segments were called functional above 56.7% productive rearrangements and were called segregating when the between-donor standard deviation exceeded 5%. To diagnose cytomegalovirus status from the catalog of TCR beta chain sequences, a statistical classification framework was built. In a later analysis, V and J genes were assigned by comparing TCR nucleotide sequences against IMGT/GENE-DB human TR gene sequences. The TCRdist pipeline was used in a later analysis to assign CDR3 sequences and most-parsimonious VDJ recombination scenarios. A later analysis defined each TCR beta chain by its CDR3 amino acid sequence plus V-gene family, and excluded reads lacking a unique V-gene family. In a later analysis, 450 to 600 highly shared, low-generation-probability nucleotide sequences were removed to address suspected cross-contamination and a sequencing artifact. In a later analysis, a clonal expansion index was calculated for each public chain from normalized within-repertoire ranks of inferred template counts. Generation probabilities in a later analysis came from a VDJ recombination model fitted to out-of-frame rearrangements, and those results were checked against IGoR. A later analysis scored TCR-TCR, TCR-HLA and TCR-CMV co-occurrence with hypergeometric tests, applying a repertoire-size bias correction to TCR pairs. In a later analysis, false discovery rates were estimated by permuting HLA or CMV assignments 20 times. In a later analysis, co-occurring TCRs were grouped using DBSCAN, and TCRdist sequence similarity was added for clustering within HLA-allele-positive subsets. Co-occurrence clustering excluded repertoires with fewer than 30,000 or more than 120,000 public chains, plus five with anomalous nucleotide sharing. Drawn from immuneACCESS, this table holds only the in-frame rearrangements with V and J called that TCRdb kept. Clones are partly lost; checked studies trace under half to an unresolved V gene and leave the rest unexplained. From that table come the V and J calls and clone size; the DNA was used to work out D and trimming. This sample is represented by about 200,000 clones; 70% to 90% of them were singletons. The ten largest clones take up roughly 3.1% of the sample.

Its CDR3 holds 15 amino acids, cysteine through phenylalanine. CDR3 DNA only is kept here, 45 bases in frame from base 1. The CDR1 and CDR2 encoded by the germline V gene are WSHSY and SAAADI. The germline ends are 17 bases apart after V is trimmed by 7 bases and J by 2 bases. The cohort was made up of approximately 670 healthy bone marrow donors. All cohort members were sampled while nominally healthy, although unrecorded immune exposures were likely present. The donor was CMV seronegative and was included in the group of a few hundred seronegative cohort members. A peripheral blood sample was provided by each donor, and peripheral blood mononuclear cells were used for TCR beta sequencing. Genomic DNA was extracted from the blood cell samples with the Qiagen DNeasy Blood Extraction Kit.

This chain is built from TRBV10-2 and TRBJ1-1; possibly the D gene is TRBD1, per 6 matching bases. The clonotype comes from a man aged 25 to 40 in good health and CMV-seronegative. Source material: PBMCs. The nucleotide sequence reads TGCGCCAGCAACAGGGCCCGAGAAATCAACACTGAAGCTTTCTTT. Translated, this gives CASNRAREINTEAFF.